The T cell receptor beta chain described here comes from a study of blood T cell repertoires in COVID-19. The overall study: PBMCs, B-cell-depleted T cells, or T cells provided the cDNA or gDNA that made up the material.

Per the germline V gene, CDR1 is SEHNR and CDR2 is FQNEAQ (reference sequence). The CDR3 covers 14 residues. Trimming pared 4 bases from V and 6 bases from J, leaving 13 bases between. Sequencing was performed with immunoSEQ multiplex PCR; in TCRdb, only in-frame clones are kept and a portion is missing. The repertoire holds 190,000 or so clones, with around 87% as singletons. The receptor was derived from a man aged 50 to 59 with acute or convalescent COVID-19. Sequences were obtained from peripheral blood. This chain connects TRBV7-9 to TRBJ2-1; TRBD2 might be the D (6 bases). The CDR3 bases are TGTGCCAGCAGCTCGGGGAGGAGCGGCAATGAGCAGTTCTTC. It yields the protein CASSSGRSGNEQFF.